This T cell receptor (beta chain) was captured in a study of OX40 agonist ivuxolimab in advanced cancers. Overall study: Two patients with cutaneous melanoma and one with hepatocellular carcinoma, three in total, showed partial responses. General study results and limits: CD8+ T cells averaged more expanded clones than CD4+. Certain nonresponders additionally had low normalized T-cell clonal expansion.

For this clone: The target antigen is unknown.

This CDR3 has 12 residues. V gave up 2 bases and J gave up 3 bases, with 5 bases separating them. The germline V gene encodes CDR1 MDHEN and CDR2 SYDVKM. Assay used: immunoSEQ multiplex PCR; TCRdb lists only in-frame clones, some missing. The sample holds tens of thousands of clones, roughly 82% seen once. Sequenced material: CD4+ or CD8+ T cells sorted from blood, taken in a trial of the OX40 agonist ivuxolimab. The chain joins TRBV28 to TRBJ2-7, with D uncertain. The receptor comes from an adult with an advanced solid tumor such as melanoma, head and neck, liver or kidney cancer. In nucleotides, the CDR3 is TGTGCCAGCAGTTTACCGAACTACGAGCAGTACTTC. This gives the protein CASSLPNYEQYF.